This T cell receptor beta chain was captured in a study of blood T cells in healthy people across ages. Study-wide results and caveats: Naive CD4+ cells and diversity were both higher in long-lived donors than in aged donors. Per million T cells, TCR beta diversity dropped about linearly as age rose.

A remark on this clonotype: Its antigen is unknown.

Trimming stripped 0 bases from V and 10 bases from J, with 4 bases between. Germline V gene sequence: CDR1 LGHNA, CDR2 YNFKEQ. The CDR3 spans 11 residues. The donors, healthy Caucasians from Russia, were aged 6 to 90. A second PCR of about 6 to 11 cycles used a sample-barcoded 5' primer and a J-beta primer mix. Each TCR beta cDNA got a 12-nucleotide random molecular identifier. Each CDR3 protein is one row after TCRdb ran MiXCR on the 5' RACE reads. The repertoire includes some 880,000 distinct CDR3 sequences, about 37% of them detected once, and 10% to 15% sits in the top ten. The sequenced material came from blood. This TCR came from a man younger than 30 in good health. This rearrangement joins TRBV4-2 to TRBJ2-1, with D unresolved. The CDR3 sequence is CASSQEKEQFF. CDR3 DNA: TGTGCCAGCAGCCAAGAAAAGGAGCAGTTCTTC.